These 32 T cell receptor beta chains were all obtained from the same sample, sequenced in a study of shared clonotypes between healthy human individuals. The repertoire was sequenced with immunoSEQ multiplex PCR; TCRdb's copy has only in-frame clones and lacks some. This repertoire shows 1,400,000 or so clones, 97% to 99% found once; its top ten account for about 0.4%. What was sequenced was naive CD4+ T cells sorted from blood. Sample subset: CD45RA+ positively selected. These receptors originate from a man aged 30-40 years in good health.

Of note for this clone: The sample has other DNA sequences that encode this CDR3 too. The rearrangement uses TRBV14 and TRBJ2-2; D unresolved. CDR3 length: 14 amino acids. V shed 1 base and J shed 2 bases, with 5 bases lying between them. Germline CDR1 reads SGHDN; CDR2 reads FVKESK. CDR3 DNA: TGTGCCAGCAGCCAAGTTTTTAACACCGGGGAGCTGTTTTTT. Protein: CASSQVFNTGELFF.

This sequence joins TRBV27 and TRBJ1-2, with D possibly being TRBD1 (6 bases). V lost 6 bases, J lost 4 bases, and 18 bases lay in between. The CDR3 totals 15 residues. CDR1 is MNHEY, CDR2 SMNVEV, per germline (reference sequence). The CDR3 region is CASSPTGFPAYGYTF. The DNA for the CDR3 is TGTGCCAGCAGCCCAACAGGGTTTCCCGCCTATGGCTACACCTTC.

This clone was seen only once. V is TRBV10-1 and J is TRBJ2-1; 7 nucleotides align to TRBD2. Per the germline V gene, CDR1 is WNHNN and CDR2 is SYGVQD (reference sequence). The CDR3 covers 13 residues. The V segment lost 3 bases and the J segment 10 bases; nucleotides outside the gene matches: 6. The CDR3 DNA reads as TGCGCCAGCAGTGAAGGACTAGTAAGGGAGCAGTTCTTC. Translation gives CASSEGLVREQFF.

The J gene is TRBJ2-7, the V gene TRBV5-5; weak D call: TRBD1 (6 bases). CDR3 length: 15 amino acids. Germline V gene lookup returns CDR1 SGHKS and CDR2 YYEKEE (reference sequence). Deletions cut 4 bases from V and 2 bases from J, with 16 bases between. The CDR3 nucleotides read TGTGCCAGCAGCCCAATGAGGGGGTTGGCCTACGAGCAGTACTTC. Translated, it gives CASSPMRGLAYEQYF.

This chain uses TRBV28 with TRBJ1-2; D is possibly TRBD1 (6 bases). The ends were cut back, 4 bases at V and 1 base at J, with 16 bases in the middle. In germline, CDR1 is MDHEN, CDR2 SYDVKM. This CDR3 spans 16 amino acids. The CDR3 bases are TGTGCCAGCAGTTCAGCCGGGACACCGAGTAACTATGGCTACACCTTC. This codes for CASSSAGTPSNYGYTF.

The genes are TRBV28 and TRBJ2-5; D gene uncertain. V was shortened by 7 bases and J by 1 base, with 10 bases between the two germline ends. Germline CDR1 MDHEN, CDR2 SYDVKM. The CDR3 is 13 amino acids. CDR3 nucleotide sequence: TGTGCCAGCAAACTCCCGGGCCAAGAGACCCAGTACTTC. As protein: CASKLPGQETQYF.

This clone was seen a single time. The genes are TRBV10-3 and TRBJ1-1; possible D gene TRBD1, 6 bases. This CDR3 comprises 12 residues. Trimming took 4 bases from V and 7 from J, leaving 10 bases between them. From germline, CDR1 is ENHRY and CDR2 SYGVKD. The CDR3 spells CAISVQGDEAFF. The CDR3 DNA reads TGTGCCATCAGTGTACAGGGTGATGAAGCTTTCTTT.

The chain recombines TRBV5-4 with TRBJ2-7; 13 nucleotides line up with TRBD2. The length of the CDR3 is 18 residues. The J segment lost 0 bases and the V segment lost 3 bases, leaving 9 bases of the junction unmatched. Looked up from germline, CDR1 is SGHNT and CDR2 is YYREEE (reference sequence). The chain's CDR3 is CASSSGLAGATSSYEQYF. For the CDR3, the DNA is TGTGCCAGCAGCTCCGGACTAGCGGGAGCTACGAGCTCCTACGAGCAGTACTTC.

This sequence joins TRBV27 and TRBJ2-7, with 7 bases identical to TRBD2. This CDR3 is built from 12 residues. The J segment lost 5 bases and the V segment lost 10 bases, leaving 8 bases of the junction unmatched. Germline values: CDR1 MNHEY, CDR2 SMNVEV (reference sequence). Written as DNA, the CDR3 is TGTGCCACCCGGACTAGTATCCACGAGCAGTACTTC. Encoded protein: CATRTSIHEQYF.

The chain employs TRBV28 and TRBJ2-7, with TRBD2 identical over 7 bases. CDR1 is MDHEN, CDR2 SYDVKM, per germline. J gave up 5 bases and V 2 bases, and 9 bases lay outside the gene matches. CDR3 length: 15 amino acids. The CDR3 loop reads CASSLVGRAYDEQYF. As DNA, the CDR3 is TGTGCCAGCAGTTTAGTTGGGAGGGCCTATGACGAGCAGTACTTC.

V and J are TRBV29-1 and TRBJ2-1; D not certain. Germline CDR1 SQVTM, CDR2 ANQGSEA. V was clipped by 3 bases and J by 0 bases, with 6 bases between them. This CDR3 is built from 13 residues. CDR3 amino acids: CSVESSSYNEQFF. CDR3 in DNA: TGCAGCGTTGAGTCTAGCTCCTACAATGAGCAGTTCTTC.

The chain uses TRBV7-9 and TRBJ2-7; no firm D call. CDR3 length: 13 residues. V was cut by 2 bases and J by 2 bases, with 7 bases left in between. CDR1 and CDR2 from the germline V gene are SEHNR and FQNEAQ (reference sequence). The CDR3 protein is CASSLNGPYEQYF. The CDR3 DNA reads as TGTGCCAGCAGCTTAAATGGCCCCTACGAGCAGTACTTC.

This sequence joins TRBV19 and TRBJ1-1; no definite D call. The germline gives CDR1 LNHDA, CDR2 SQIVND (reference sequence). This CDR3 comprises 14 residues. Between the trimmed V and J ends, which lost 5 bases and 4 bases, there was a span of 14 bases. This chain's CDR3 is CASSLNGFVTEAFF. The CDR3 DNA is TGTGCCAGTAGTCTGAACGGTTTCGTCACTGAAGCTTTCTTT. The full variable domain, completed using reference TRBV19 and TRBJ1-1, is DGGITQSPKYLFRKEGQNVTLSCEQNLNHDAMYWYRQDPGQGLRLIYYSQIVNDFQKGDIAEGYSVSREKKESFPLTVTSAQKNPTAFYLCASSLNGFVTEAFFGQGTRLTVV.

This rearrangement joins TRBV28 to TRBJ2-3; 10 nucleotides match TRBD2. From germline, CDR1 is MDHEN and CDR2 SYDVKM. V trimming: 5 bases; J trimming: 2 bases; junction bases outside the gene matches: 10. CDR3 length equals 17 residues. CDR3 sequence: CASSLTPSGRVTDTQYF. The CDR3 nucleotides are TGTGCCAGCAGTCTGACCCCTAGCGGGAGAGTCACAGATACGCAGTATTTT.

The chain has TRBV14 and TRBJ2-1; 7 positions agree with TRBD2. V lost 4 bases to trimming and J lost 9 bases; unmatched junction nucleotides: 15. CDR1 SGHDN and CDR2 FVKESK come from the germline V gene. This CDR3 region has 16 residues. The CDR3 spells CASSPPSGRGWGEQFF. In nucleotides, the CDR3 is TGTGCCAGCAGCCCACCCTCGGGGCGGGGGTGGGGTGAGCAGTTCTTC. Full variable domain (remainder filled in from reference TRBV14 and TRBJ2-1): EAGVTQFPSHSVIEKGQTVTLRCDPISGHDNLYWYRRVMGKEIKFLLHFVKESKQDESGMPNNRFLAERTGGTYSTLKVQPAELEDSGVYFCASSPPSGRGWGEQFFGPGTRLTVL.

In DNA, the CDR3 is TGTGCCAGCTCACCAGTGGCCCTCCTGAGTGAGCAGTACTTC. Its translation is CASSPVALLSEQYF. This chain uses TRBV18 with TRBJ2-7; D not resolved. CDR3 length: 14 amino acids. V gave up 2 bases and J gave up 7 bases, with 15 bases separating them. Germline CDR1 KGHSH, CDR2 LQKENI.

The DNA of the CDR3 is TGTGCCAGCACTTCAACGGTAGGCACCTACAATGAGCAGTTCTTC. Translating it yields CASTSTVGTYNEQFF. V is TRBV28 and J is TRBJ2-1, with D hard to call. The CDR3 has 15 amino acids. Per the germline V gene, CDR1 is MDHEN and CDR2 is SYDVKM. The V and J ends lost 7 bases and 2 bases respectively, with 15 bases between them.

The chain couples TRBV28 to TRBJ2-7; D might be TRBD1 (6 bases). The CDR3 runs to 14 residues. The V gene's germline CDR1 is MDHEN and CDR2 SYDVKM. The V and J ends lost 6 bases and 2 bases respectively, with 14 bases between them. This CDR3 is CASSPTGAPYEQYF. The CDR3 bases are TGTGCCAGCAGCCCGACAGGAGCGCCCTACGAGCAGTACTTC.

The CDR3, as DNA: TGTGCCAGCAGTTACTCTCCAGGGCCCTACGAGCAGTACTTC. It encodes CASSYSPGPYEQYF. The chain recombines TRBV6-5 with TRBJ2-7; D may be TRBD1 (5 bases). The CDR3 is 14 residues long. CDR1 and CDR2 from the germline V gene are MNHEY and SVGAGI. Trimming took off 0 bases at V and 2 bases at J, with 8 bases between the two ends.

The genes are TRBV11-2 and TRBJ2-7; TRBD2 aligns across 7 bases. Germline V gene data show CDR1 as SGHAT and CDR2 as FQNNGV. The CDR3 spans 15 residues. V lost 5 bases to trimming and J lost 0 bases; unmatched junction nucleotides: 7. The CDR3 is CASSQRRTSSYEQYF. The CDR3 coding sequence is TGTGCCAGCAGCCAACGCCGGACTAGCTCCTACGAGCAGTACTTC.

The CDR3, as DNA: TGTGCCAGCAGTTCCGCAGAGACGGAATACGAGCAGTACTTC. Translating gives CASSSAETEYEQYF. The chain couples TRBV28 to TRBJ2-7, with no clear D. The germline gives CDR1 MDHEN, CDR2 SYDVKM. This CDR3 is built from 14 residues. Trimming stripped 4 bases from V and 4 bases from J, with 14 bases between. The full variable domain, its missing parts supplied by reference TRBV28 and TRBJ2-7, is DVKVTQSSRYLVKRTGEKVFLECVQDMDHENMFWYRQDPGLGLRLIYFSYDVKMKEKGDIPEGYSVSREKKERFSLILESASTNQTSMYLCASSSAETEYEQYFGPGTRLTVT.

This clone appeared a single time. The chain couples TRBV2 to TRBJ2-7; D may be TRBD2 (6 bases). Germline V gene sequence: CDR1 SNHLY, CDR2 FYNNEI. The length of the CDR3 is 13 residues. Trimming took 6 bases from V and 4 from J, leaving 13 bases between them. CDR3 residues: CASSGGDGYEQYF. In DNA, the CDR3 is TGTGCCAGCAGCGGAGGGGATGGTTACGAGCAGTACTTC.

This rearrangement joins TRBV5-1 to TRBJ1-2, with TRBD1 matching over 7 bases. CDR1 and CDR2 from the germline V gene are SGHRS and YFSETQ. CDR3 length: 15 residues. V dropped 4 bases and J dropped 4; count of bases not matched to a gene: 10. CDR3 residues: CASSPAPGQPYGYTF. CDR3 sequence (DNA): TGCGCCAGCAGCCCGGCTCCGGGACAGCCCTATGGCTACACCTTC.

The chain has TRBV6-4 and TRBJ2-3; D uncertain. Trimming took 2 bases from V and 2 from J, leaving 11 bases between them. The CDR3 runs 15 residues. CDR1 and CDR2 from the germline V gene are MRHNA and SNTAGT. The CDR3 nucleotides read TGTGCCAGCAGTGACAACGGCCGACCCACAGATACGCAGTATTTT. Translated: CASSDNGRPTDTQYF.

The chain carries TRBV11-2 and TRBJ2-2, with D maybe TRBD2 (5 bases). The CDR3 contains 14 residues. V was shortened by 1 base and J by 9 bases, with 12 bases between the two germline ends. Germline V gene lookup returns CDR1 SGHAT and CDR2 FQNNGV. In DNA, the CDR3 is TGTGCCAGCAGCTTAGTAACTAGTTCACGGGAGCTGTTTTTT. Translating gives CASSLVTSSRELFF. The full variable domain, in which reference TRBV11-2 and TRBJ2-2 provide the parts outside the CDR3, is EAGVAQSPRYKIIEKRQSVAFWCNPISGHATLYWYQQILGQGPKLLIQFQNNGVVDDSQLPKDRFSAERLKGVDSTLKIQPAKLEDSAVYLCASSLVTSSRELFFGEGSRLTVL.

The chain recombines TRBV5-1 with TRBJ2-2; D ambiguous. This CDR3 spans 17 amino acids. The germline V gene has CDR1 SGHRS and CDR2 YFSETQ. V was cut by 4 bases and J by 3 bases, with 19 bases left in between. The CDR3 spells CASSRLTSQLYTGELFF. In DNA, the CDR3 is TGCGCCAGCAGCAGACTGACCAGCCAACTTTACACCGGGGAGCTGTTTTTT.

Concerning this clone: Different DNA sequences within this sample yield the same CDR3. V usage is TRBV7-2 and J usage is TRBJ1-5; D remains unclear. This CDR3 has 13 residues. The V and J ends lost 3 bases and 5 bases respectively, with 8 bases between them. Germline CDR1 SGHTA, CDR2 FQGNSA. CDR3 sequence reads: CASSFLGDQPQHF. The CDR3 coding sequence is TGTGCCAGCAGCTTCCTCGGCGATCAGCCCCAGCATTTT.

About this clone: The same CDR3 can be traced to other DNA sequences in this sample. The J gene is TRBJ2-7, the V gene TRBV15; D gene unclear. The CDR3 covers 13 residues. The V gene lost 1 base and the J gene lost 0 bases, with 4 bases spanning the gap. Germline CDR1 and CDR2: LNHNV and YYDKDF (reference sequence). CDR3 bases: TGTGCCACCAGCAGAGTCGGCTCCTACGAGCAGTACTTC. Residues: CATSRVGSYEQYF.

The chain has TRBV9 and TRBJ2-1, with 11 nucleotides matching TRBD2. The V and J ends lost 2 bases and 7 bases, in that order; junction bases with no gene match: 11. Germline V gene lookup returns CDR1 SGDLS and CDR2 YYNGEE. This CDR3 is 17 amino acids long. Here the CDR3 DNA reads TGTGCCAGCAGCGTTGCAACCGGGACTAGCGGACAAAATGAGCAGTTCTTC. Amino acids: CASSVATGTSGQNEQFF.

The rearrangement links TRBV6-1 to TRBJ2-1, with D hard to call. The CDR3 spans 12 residues. With 3 bases removed from V and 8 bases from J, the gap between germline ends came to 8 bases. CDR1 and CDR2 (germline): MNHNS, SASEGT. CDR3: CASSESSYEQFF. CDR3 sequence (DNA): TGTGCCAGCAGTGAGTCTAGTTATGAGCAGTTCTTC.

J is TRBJ1-2 and V is TRBV6-6; 10 bases are shared with TRBD1. This CDR3 is 14 amino acids long. The germline gives CDR1 MNHNY, CDR2 SVGAGI (reference sequence). Germline trimming cut 3 bases from V and 4 bases from J; bases unmatched to any gene: 2. CDR3 in amino acids: CASSYRDRGYGYTF. CDR3 bases: TGTGCCAGCAGTTATCGGGACAGGGGCTATGGCTACACCTTC.

The rearrangement uses TRBV29-1 and TRBJ2-3; 9 nucleotides match TRBD1. This CDR3 is 14 amino acids long. Looked up from germline, CDR1 is SQVTM and CDR2 is ANQGSEA. With 5 bases clipped from V and 2 bases from J, the junction kept 5 bases outside the gene matches. Written as DNA, the CDR3 is TGCAGCGTTACCGGGACAGGGATCACAGATACGCAGTATTTT. Protein: CSVTGTGITDTQYF.